What follows are 28 T cell receptor beta chains derived from one specimen sequenced in a study of early T cells in non-severe SARS-CoV-2 infection. TCRdb analysed the 5' RACE reads with MiXCR anew, one entry per CDR3 protein. The sample has 50,000 to 60,000 distinct CDR3 sequences, more than 6.5% seen once. Sequences were derived from whole blood, sampled at baseline. Receptors were obtained from an adult who was a healthcare worker with PCR-confirmed SARS-CoV-2 infection or an uninfected control (not recorded which).

This clonotype was seen only a few times. CDR3 DNA: TGTGCCAGCAGTTTTCGGGTGGGGCCGGACACCGGGGAGCTGTTTTTT. Amino acid sequence: CASSFRVGPDTGELFF. The chain employs TRBV12-3 or TRBV12-4 and TRBJ2-2; possible D gene TRBD1, 5 bases. V was pared by 3 bases and J by 3 bases, with 14 bases between. The CDR3 spans 16 residues.

This chain uses TRBV10-3 with TRBJ2-7; TRBD2 agrees at 8 bases. Trimming removed 4 bases from V and 5 bases from J; junction bases left unmatched: 7. The CDR3 spans 14 residues. Germline loops: CDR1 ENHRY, CDR2 SYGVKD. DNA of the CDR3: TGTGCCATCAGTGGGGTAAGCGGGGGAGACGAGCAGTACTTC. Amino acids: CAISGVSGGDEQYF.

There are many counts of this clonotype. The chain is built from TRBV5-1 and TRBJ2-7; D may be TRBD1 (5 bases). Germline V gives CDR1 SGHRS, CDR2 YFSETQ. CDR3 length equals 12 residues. V lost 2 bases, J lost 5 bases, and 8 bases lay in between. CDR3 sequence reads: CASSFQGHEQYF. CDR3 DNA sequence: TGCGCCAGCAGCTTCCAGGGCCACGAGCAGTACTTC.

V and J are TRBV4-3 and TRBJ1-6; possible D gene TRBD1, 6 bases. V was cut by 0 bases and J by 9 bases, with 9 bases left in between. This CDR3 has 14 residues. CDR1 and CDR2 from the germline V gene are LGHNA and YSLEER. In DNA form, the CDR3 reads TGCGCCAGCAGCCAAGAATCGACAGGTTCACCCCTCCACTTT. Translated: CASSQESTGSPLHF.

The sample holds a few counts of this clonotype. The V call is TRBV15, the J call TRBJ2-5; tentative D call: TRBD1 (5 bases). V was trimmed by 4 bases and J by 0 bases, leaving 6 bases between them. The CDR3 sequence is 13 residues long. CDR1 LNHNV and CDR2 YYDKDF come from the germline V gene (reference sequence). The CDR3 DNA reads TGTGCCACCAGCAAGGGGTACCAAGAGACCCAGTACTTC. Encoded protein: CATSKGYQETQYF.

This clonotype appeared many times. The chain has TRBV15 and TRBJ1-4; 7 positions match TRBD1. The CDR3 totals 17 residues. The germline V gene has CDR1 LNHNV and CDR2 YYDKDF (reference sequence). Losses at the gene ends were 0 bases for V and 5 bases for J; bases not matched to a gene: 9. Here the CDR3 reads CATSRDLARQGNEKLFF. CDR3 sequence (DNA): TGTGCCACCAGCAGAGATTTGGCCCGACAGGGAAATGAAAAACTGTTTTTT. Complete variable domain (other parts from reference TRBV15 and TRBJ1-4): DAMVIQNPRYQVTQFGKPVTLSCSQTLNHNVMYWYQQKSSQAPKLLFHYYDKDFNNEADTPDNFQSRRPNTSFCFLDIRSPGLGDTAMYLCATSRDLARQGNEKLFFGSGTQLSVL.

The rearrangement joins TRBV18 to TRBJ2-3, with a tentative D call TRBD1 (5 bases). Germline V gene lookup returns CDR1 KGHSH and CDR2 LQKENI. The CDR3 contains 17 residues. Trimming removed 3 bases at V and 3 bases at J, with 19 bases between. CDR3 residues: CASSPPKPGIRTDTQYF. CDR3 sequence (DNA): TGTGCCAGCTCACCCCCTAAGCCAGGGATAAGGACAGATACGCAGTATTTT.

This chain uses TRBV24-1 with TRBJ2-1; unclear D gene. Germline-derived CDR1 and CDR2 are KGHDR and SFDVKD. The germline V and J ends were trimmed by 7 bases and 5 bases, with 17 bases remaining between them. This CDR3 region has 15 residues. CDR3 sequence: CATSMTRTLHNEQFF. DNA of the CDR3: TGTGCCACCAGCATGACGCGGACCCTTCACAATGAGCAGTTCTTC.

This clonotype has only a few counts. DNA of the CDR3: TGCAGCGTTTTGCGACAGGGTTTAACCTACGAGCAGTACTTC. Amino acids: CSVLRQGLTYEQYF. The chain employs TRBV29-1 and TRBJ2-7; 7 nucleotides agree with TRBD1. CDR1 and CDR2 (germline): SQVTM, ANQGSEA. This CDR3 is built from 14 residues. V was pared by 5 bases and J by 2 bases, with 9 bases of the junction left unmatched.

This clonotype was counted a few times. The chain joins TRBV5-1 to TRBJ1-2; TRBD1 matches 8 bases. The CDR3 consists of 14 residues. The V gene's germline CDR1 is SGHRS and CDR2 YFSETQ. Unmatched junction bases numbered 6, after V lost 4 bases and J lost 4 bases. Here the CDR3 DNA reads TGCGCCAGCAGCACCCCGGACAGGGCCTATGGCTACACCTTC. As protein: CASSTPDRAYGYTF. Supplemented by reference TRBV5-1 and TRBJ1-2, the full variable domain reads KAGVTQTPRYLIKTRGQQVTLSCSPISGHRSVSWYQQTPGQGLQFLFEYFSETQRNKGNFPGRFSGRQFSNSRSEMNVSTLELGDSALYLCASSTPDRAYGYTFGSGTRLTVV.

A remark on this clonotype: Compared with germline, one end of the junction differs, possibly owing to a read error. This sequence joins TRBV4-2 and TRBJ1-4; TRBD1 might be the D (6 bases). The CDR3 loop spans 14 amino acids. Germline CDR1 reads LGHNA; CDR2 reads YNFKEQ. For the CDR3, the DNA is TGTGCCAGCAACCAAAGACAGGTGGATGAAAAACTGTTTTTT. Encoded protein: CASNQRQVDEKLFF.

This sequence joins TRBV6-2 or TRBV6-3 and TRBJ2-3, with a tentative D call TRBD1 (6 bases). V was shortened by 1 base and J by 4 bases, with 15 bases between the two germline ends. The CDR3 sequence is 16 residues long. Germline CDR1 is MNHEY and CDR2 is SVGEGT. The CDR3 is CASSYWVTGVADTQYF. CDR3 bases: TGTGCCAGCAGTTACTGGGTGACAGGAGTGGCAGATACGCAGTATTTT.

This clonotype showed up many times. V is TRBV5-1 and J is TRBJ2-4; D remains unclear. CDR3 length: 16 residues. CDR1 is SGHRS and CDR2 is YFSETQ in the germline V gene. V was shortened by 0 bases and J by 0 bases, with 10 bases between the two germline ends. The CDR3 is CASSLGFSLAKNIQYF. The DNA for the CDR3 is TGCGCCAGCAGCTTGGGATTCTCACTAGCCAAAAACATTCAGTACTTC. Based on the CDR3 plus reference TRBV5-1 and TRBJ2-4, the full variable domain is KAGVTQTPRYLIKTRGQQVTLSCSPISGHRSVSWYQQTPGQGLQFLFEYFSETQRNKGNFPGRFSGRQFSNSRSEMNVSTLELGDSALYLCASSLGFSLAKNIQYFGAGTRLSVL.

This rearrangement joins TRBV2 to TRBJ2-5, with D perhaps TRBD1 (6 bases). Deletions cut 2 bases from V and 5 bases from J, with 12 bases between. CDR3 length equals 14 residues. Germline-derived CDR1 and CDR2 are SNHLY and FYNNEI. CDR3 residues: CASSELDTGETQYF. CDR3 coding DNA: TGTGCCAGCAGTGAACTGGACACAGGGGAGACCCAGTACTTC. The full variable domain, with the rest looked up from reference TRBV2 and TRBJ2-5, is EPEVTQTPSHQVTQMGQEVILRCVPISNHLYFYWYRQILGQKVEFLVSFYNNEISEKSEIFDDQFSVERPDGSNFTLKIRSTKLEDSAMYFCASSELDTGETQYFGPGTRLLVL.

This clonotype appeared a few times. The V and J genes are TRBV6-1 and TRBJ1-2; tentatively, D is TRBD1 (5 bases). Trimming removed 6 bases at V and 1 base at J, with 12 bases between. CDR3 size: 14 residues. Germline V gene data show CDR1 as MNHNS and CDR2 as SASEGT. CDR3 residues: CASRGHMINYGYTF. The CDR3 coding sequence is TGTGCCAGCAGAGGACATATGATTAACTATGGCTACACCTTC.

The DNA for the CDR3 is TGCGCCAGCAGTGTGGACAGGGGCGGCTCACCCCTCCACTTT. Protein: CASSVDRGGSPLHF. The chain couples TRBV10-1 to TRBJ1-6; 9 bases map to TRBD1. The CDR3 length is 14 residues. The V segment lost 4 bases and the J segment 10 bases; nucleotides outside the gene matches: 5. The germline gives CDR1 WNHNN, CDR2 SYGVQD (reference sequence).

Turning to this clonotype: A much larger clone lies one base from this, so it may be a read error. No conserved phenylalanine or tryptophan ends this CDR3, so it is likely a read error. The gene calls are TRBV28 and TRBJ2-3; 8 bases fit TRBD2. Germline CDR1 MDHEN, CDR2 SYDVKM. V trimming: 3 bases; J trimming: 7 bases; junction bases outside the gene matches: 6. The CDR3 is made up of 14 amino acids. CDR3: CASSFGGGLYTQYL. In DNA, the CDR3 is TGTGCCAGCAGTTTTGGCGGGGGGCTTTATACGCAGTATCTT.

V and J are TRBV28 and TRBJ1-4; no firm D call. The CDR3 totals 16 residues. Looked up from germline, CDR1 is MDHEN and CDR2 is SYDVKM. With 2 bases removed from V and 0 bases from J, the gap between germline ends came to 10 bases. The DNA for the CDR3 is TGTGCCAGCAGTTTAGGCGGAGGTGCAACTAATGAAAAACTGTTTTTT. It codes for CASSLGGGATNEKLFF.

The chain couples TRBV20-1 to TRBJ2-5, with D possibly matching TRBD1 (5 bases). This CDR3 is 14 amino acids long. CDR1 and CDR2 (germline): DFQATT, SNEGSKA (reference sequence). The V gene lost 6 bases and the J gene lost 2 bases, with 16 bases spanning the gap. The CDR3 loop is CSAADGRAQETQYF. The CDR3 nucleotides are TGCAGTGCCGCCGACGGCAGGGCTCAAGAGACCCAGTACTTC.

In this sample, this clonotype turned up a few times. The chain has TRBV20-1 and TRBJ1-1, with no clear D. Germline assignment: CDR1 DFQATT and CDR2 SNEGSKA (reference sequence). CDR3 length equals 15 residues. The V and J ends lost 0 bases and 4 bases respectively, with 15 bases between them. This chain's CDR3 is CSARDLRSMSTEAFF. The CDR3 bases are TGCAGTGCTAGAGATCTAAGGTCCATGAGCACTGAAGCTTTCTTT.

This clonotype was picked up many times. The chain couples TRBV7-9 to TRBJ1-3, with TRBD1 identical over 8 bases. Per the germline V gene, CDR1 is SEHNR and CDR2 is FQNEAQ (reference sequence). The CDR3 extends over 16 amino acids. The V segment lost 5 bases and the J segment 2 bases; nucleotides outside the gene matches: 8. CDR3 DNA sequence: TGTGCCAGCAGCCGGGACAGGTGGGGGCCTGGAAACACCATATATTTT. It translates to CASSRDRWGPGNTIYF.

This clonotype turned up a few times. An end of the junction differs from the germline gene, which may be a read error. CDR3 region: CASSPGTGGTQYF. CDR3 sequence (DNA): TGTGCTAGCAGCCCCGGGACAGGGGGGACCCAGTACTTC. The J gene is TRBJ2-5, the V gene TRBV7-7; 11 nucleotides align to TRBD1. The CDR3 consists of 13 residues. Germline V gives CDR1 SSHAT, CDR2 FNYEAQ (reference sequence). Filled out from reference TRBV7-7 and TRBJ2-5, the complete variable domain reads GAGVSQSPRYKVTKRGQDVTLRCDPISSHATLYWYQQALGQGPEFLTYFNYEAQPDKSGLPSDRFSAERPEGSISTLTIQRTEQRDSAMYRCASSPGTGGTQYFGPGTRLLVL.

This clonotype was counted ten times or more. The chain links TRBV20-1 to TRBJ2-3; possibly TRBD1 for D (6 bases). The CDR3 loop spans 15 amino acids. Germline V gives CDR1 DFQATT, CDR2 SNEGSKA (reference sequence). Trimming removed 6 bases at V and 6 bases at J, with 22 bases between. CDR3 residues: CSAIPLDSPGDTQYF. The DNA of the CDR3 is TGCAGTGCCATACCGCTGGACAGTCCGGGGGATACGCAGTATTTT.

This clonotype was recorded a few times. The V gene is TRBV30, the J gene TRBJ1-4; possible D gene TRBD1, 6 bases. The CDR3 contains 14 residues. CDR1 and CDR2 from the germline V gene are GTSNPN and SVGIG (reference sequence). V gave up 6 bases and J gave up 5 bases, with 16 bases separating them. The CDR3 region has the DNA TGTGCCTGCAACCCGGACAGTGTAAATGAAAAACTGTTTTTT. Translated: CACNPDSVNEKLFF.

This clonotype was recorded many times. The chain links TRBV28 to TRBJ2-7, with D perhaps TRBD2 (6 bases). CDR3 size: 13 residues. CDR1 and CDR2 from the germline V gene are MDHEN and SYDVKM. V gave up 3 bases and J gave up 6 bases, with 12 bases separating them. CDR3 residues: CASSLGGRTEQYF. In DNA form, the CDR3 reads TGTGCCAGCAGTTTGGGAGGAAGAACCGAGCAGTACTTC.

This clonotype turned up a few times. The chain carries TRBV3-1 and TRBJ2-7, with D tentatively TRBD1 (6 bases). Germline V gene sequence: CDR1 LGHDT, CDR2 YNNKEL (reference sequence). The CDR3 covers 15 residues. V lost 4 bases, J lost 3 bases, and 16 bases lay in between. The CDR3 loop reads CASSPLGQGFYEQYF. CDR3 DNA sequence: TGTGCCAGCAGCCCCTTGGGGCAGGGGTTCTACGAGCAGTACTTC.

This clonotype was observed at least ten times. V gene TRBV28 combines with J gene TRBJ2-5, with D perhaps TRBD2 (6 bases). This CDR3 is 15 amino acids long. The V gene lost 2 bases and the J gene lost 1 base, with 11 bases spanning the gap. Germline loops: CDR1 MDHEN, CDR2 SYDVKM. The CDR3 bases are TGTGCCAGCAGTTTAAGGGGCGGGGTCCAAGAGACCCAGTACTTC. This gives the protein CASSLRGGVQETQYF.

A few counts support this clonotype. The chain employs TRBV7-2 and TRBJ2-3; D possibly corresponds to TRBD2 (6 bases). Trimming removed 3 bases at V and 4 bases at J, with 8 bases between. Germline CDR1 and CDR2: SGHTA and FQGNSA. CDR3 length: 13 amino acids. CDR3: CASSFRRADTQYF. CDR3 DNA sequence: TGTGCCAGCAGCTTCCGGAGGGCAGATACGCAGTATTTT.